This passage covers 22 T cell receptor beta chains from one sample sequenced in a study of PD-L1 blockade in urothelial cancer. Stated time point: pretreatment peripheral blood. Produced via immunoSEQ multiplex PCR; TCRdb's table is partial and in-frame only. This table has under 70,000 clones, 85% appearing once. The sample here was PBMCs, taken around atezolizumab (anti-PD-L1) treatment. The source of these receptors is a man in his sixties or seventies with urothelial cancer.

This chain links TRBV10-3 with TRBJ2-1; TRBD2 agrees at 7 bases. CDR3 length: 16 residues. The J segment lost 12 bases and the V segment lost 3 bases, leaving 17 bases of the junction unmatched. Looked up from germline, CDR1 is ENHRY and CDR2 is SYGVKD. For the CDR3, the DNA is TGTGCCATCAGTGATGGGGGGTCGGGGGGAGGAGTCCGGCAGTTCTTC. Protein sequence: CAISDGGSGGGVRQFF.

This rearrangement joins TRBV27 to TRBJ1-1; the D gene is possibly TRBD1 (6 bases). The germline V gene has CDR1 MNHEY and CDR2 SMNVEV (reference sequence). The CDR3 covers 16 residues. The V end was cut by 7 bases, the J end by 1 base, with 19 bases between. The CDR3 spells CASTPLGRGQNTEAFF. Here the CDR3 DNA reads TGTGCCAGCACCCCCTTGGGCAGGGGCCAGAACACTGAAGCTTTCTTT.

This chain links TRBV19 with TRBJ1-2; 7 nucleotides match TRBD1. Losses at the gene ends were 4 bases for V and 8 bases for J; bases not matched to a gene: 7. Germline lookup yields CDR1 LNHDA and CDR2 SQIVND (reference sequence). The CDR3 totals 13 residues. Written as DNA, the CDR3 is TGTGCCAGTAGTACGTCATACAGGGGAGGCTACACCTTC. It specifies CASSTSYRGGYTF.

V usage is TRBV7-9 and J usage is TRBJ1-4; D remains unclear. V lost 3 bases and J 0 bases, leaving 8 bases between the germline ends. Germline V gene sequence: CDR1 SEHNR, CDR2 FQNEAQ (reference sequence). This CDR3 comprises 15 residues. The CDR3 region is CASSFGLATNEKLFF. The CDR3, as DNA: TGTGCCAGCAGCTTTGGACTTGCAACTAATGAAAAACTGTTTTTT.

This clone was recorded only once. This rearrangement joins TRBV2 to TRBJ2-5; possible D gene TRBD2, 5 bases. The germline V and J ends were trimmed by 7 bases and 4 bases, with 16 bases remaining between them. CDR1 is SNHLY, CDR2 FYNNEI, per germline. The CDR3 consists of 14 residues. The DNA of the CDR3 is TGTGCCAGCAAGGTCGACCCAGGAGGAGAGACCCAGTACTTC. Its protein is CASKVDPGGETQYF.

V is TRBV18 and J is TRBJ1-1, with D unclear. With 4 bases removed from V and 0 bases from J, the gap between germline ends came to 6 bases. Germline V CDR1 and CDR2: KGHSH, LQKENI. This CDR3 is 13 amino acids long. CDR3 protein: CASSREMNTEAFF. The CDR3 bases are TGTGCCAGCTCACGAGAGATGAACACTGAAGCTTTCTTT. The full variable domain, with the rest looked up from reference TRBV18 and TRBJ1-1, is NAGVMQNPRHLVRRRGQEARLRCSPMKGHSHVYWYRQLPEEGLKFMVYLQKENIIDESGMPKERFSAEFPKEGPSILRIQQVVRGDSAAYFCASSREMNTEAFFGQGTRLTVV.

The rearrangement links TRBV7-9 to TRBJ2-7; D possibly corresponds to TRBD1 (6 bases). The CDR3 contains 16 residues. Germline V gives CDR1 SEHNR, CDR2 FQNEAQ (reference sequence). The germline V and J ends were trimmed by 4 bases and 3 bases, with 19 bases remaining between them. The CDR3, as DNA: TGTGCCAGCAGCTATCATCTGACCCGAGGGGGCTACGAGCAGTACTTC. Translating it yields CASSYHLTRGGYEQYF.

As DNA, the CDR3 is TGTGCCAGTTGTCAGGGGGTTATGATAACTGAAGCTTTCTTT. This encodes CASCQGVMITEAFF. The chain has TRBV19 and TRBJ1-1, with 7 bases aligning to TRBD1. This CDR3 region has 14 residues. J gave up 5 bases and V 8 bases, and 11 bases lay outside the gene matches. Germline CDR1 is LNHDA and CDR2 is SQIVND (reference sequence).

The rearrangement links TRBV18 to TRBJ1-4; the match to TRBD1 covers 9 bases. Germline V gives CDR1 KGHSH, CDR2 LQKENI. V gave up 3 bases and J gave up 4 bases; unmatched junction bases: 12. This CDR3 has 18 amino acids. The CDR3 spells CASSPDLTGGDGNEKLFF. The CDR3, as DNA: TGTGCCAGCTCACCCGACTTAACAGGGGGCGATGGTAATGAAAAACTGTTTTTT.

V gene TRBV7-9 combines with J gene TRBJ2-1; 14 bases map to TRBD2. CDR1 is SEHNR, CDR2 FQNEAQ, per germline (reference sequence). The CDR3 covers 15 residues. The V and J ends lost 5 bases and 10 bases, in that order; junction bases with no gene match: 7. The CDR3 sequence is CASSPGTSGRAEQFF. CDR3 sequence (DNA): TGTGCCAGCAGCCCCGGGACTAGCGGGAGAGCCGAGCAGTTCTTC.

The rearrangement uses TRBV2 and TRBJ2-2; TRBD1 matches 7 bases. CDR3 length equals 14 residues. V shed 8 bases and J 6 bases; nucleotides not matched to a gene: 9. Germline V gives CDR1 SNHLY, CDR2 FYNNEI. The CDR3 nucleotides read TGTGCCAGCCGGCCCGACAGGGTCGCCGGGGAGCTGTTTTTT. Amino acids: CASRPDRVAGELFF.

The J gene is TRBJ2-5, the V gene TRBV7-3; 7 bases agree with TRBD2. V was clipped by 5 bases and J by 2 bases; unmatched bases: 8. There are 15 residues in the CDR3. Germline CDR1 reads SGHTA; CDR2 reads FQGTGA. CDR3 protein: CASSPLGRGQETQYF. The CDR3 bases are TGTGCCAGCAGCCCCCTCGGGCGGGGGCAAGAGACCCAGTACTTC. The whole variable domain, filled in from reference TRBV7-3 and TRBJ2-5, reads GAGVSQTPSNKVTEKGKYVELRCDPISGHTALYWYRQSLGQGPEFLIYFQGTGAADDSGLPNDRFFAVRPEGSVSTLKIQRTERGDSAVYLCASSPLGRGQETQYFGPGTRLLVL.

The rearrangement uses TRBV4-2 and TRBJ1-2; possibly TRBD1 for D (5 bases). The CDR3 has 16 residues. The V gene's germline CDR1 is LGHNA and CDR2 YNFKEQ. Deletions cut 0 bases from V and 1 base from J, with 12 bases between. The CDR3 spells CASSQEEQAFNYGYTF. CDR3 coding DNA: TGTGCCAGCAGCCAAGAAGAACAGGCCTTTAACTATGGCTACACCTTC.

The V call is TRBV11-2, the J call TRBJ2-5, with TRBD1 matching 7 bases. Trimming removed 5 bases from V and 2 bases from J; junction bases left unmatched: 8. The germline CDR1 and CDR2 sequences are SGHAT and FQNNGV. The CDR3 is 15 residues long. CDR3 DNA: TGTGCCAGCAGCCAAAGGGGACAGATACAAGAGACCCAGTACTTC. The encoded protein is CASSQRGQIQETQYF.

In this sample, this clone turned up once. V and J are TRBV7-9 and TRBJ2-1; TRBD1 matches at 8 bases. With V trimmed by 6 bases and J by 8 bases, 15 bases remained unmatched. This CDR3 comprises 16 residues. Germline V gives CDR1 SEHNR, CDR2 FQNEAQ (reference sequence). CDR3: CASSLQGAGGRDEQFF. In nucleotides, the CDR3 is TGTGCCAGCAGTCTGCAGGGGGCTGGCGGTAGAGATGAGCAGTTCTTC.

The rearrangement uses TRBV5-8 and TRBJ2-7; tentatively, D is TRBD2 (6 bases). The CDR3 runs 14 residues. V was cut by 3 bases and J by 6 bases, with 16 bases left in between. From germline, CDR1 is SGHTS and CDR2 YDEGEE. This CDR3 reads CASSSRTGGSEQYF. The CDR3 nucleotides are TGTGCCAGCAGCTCGAGAACCGGGGGATCCGAGCAGTACTTC.

This chain's CDR3 is CASIGGHSNTEAFF. DNA for the CDR3: TGTGCCAGTATAGGTGGGCACTCGAACACTGAAGCTTTCTTT. This sequence joins TRBV19 and TRBJ1-1; D is uncertain. Trimming took off 7 bases at V and 1 base at J, with 13 bases between the two ends. Germline CDR1 is LNHDA and CDR2 is SQIVND (reference sequence). The CDR3 is 14 residues long.

V and J are TRBV6-6 and TRBJ1-1; D is ambiguous. There are 13 residues in the CDR3. In germline, CDR1 is MNHNY, CDR2 SVGAGI (reference sequence). V was shortened by 0 bases and J by 8 bases, with 10 bases between the two germline ends. CDR3 sequence (DNA): TGTGCCAGCAGTTACTCTGGAGAGAGGGAAGCTTTCTTT. It is translated as CASSYSGEREAFF.

The chain carries TRBV28 and TRBJ2-7, with 7 bases identical to TRBD1. The V segment lost 5 bases and the J segment 6 bases; nucleotides outside the gene matches: 10. Looked up from germline, CDR1 is MDHEN and CDR2 is SYDVKM. The CDR3 covers 14 residues. The CDR3 loop reads CASSTTGVLGEQYF. The DNA of the CDR3 is TGTGCCAGCAGTACCACAGGGGTTCTCGGCGAGCAGTACTTC.

The rearrangement uses TRBV20-1 and TRBJ1-2, with 7 bases identical to TRBD1. The CDR3 runs to 11 residues. Unmatched junction bases numbered 2, after V lost 8 bases and J lost 2 bases. Germline CDR1 is DFQATT and CDR2 is SNEGSKA (reference sequence). CDR3 loop: CSTGQNYGYTF. The CDR3 DNA is TGCAGTACGGGACAGAACTATGGCTACACCTTC.

The chain employs TRBV5-1 and TRBJ1-2, with 7 bases lining up with TRBD1. V lost 3 bases to trimming and J lost 0 bases; unmatched junction nucleotides: 5. The CDR3 spans 15 residues. Germline-derived CDR1 and CDR2 are SGHRS and YFSETQ. The CDR3 DNA follows: TGCGCCAGCAGCTACACAGGGGTAACTAACTATGGCTACACCTTC. Translation gives CASSYTGVTNYGYTF.

The CDR3 sequence is CASSTSGTASTNEKLFF. CDR3 sequence (DNA): TGTGCCAGTAGTACCTCCGGGACAGCATCAACTAATGAAAAACTGTTTTTT. The chain links TRBV19 to TRBJ1-4, with 7 positions matching TRBD1. From germline, CDR1 is LNHDA and CDR2 SQIVND (reference sequence). V lost 4 bases to trimming and J lost 0 bases; unmatched junction nucleotides: 8. This CDR3 contains 17 residues. The whole variable domain, remainder taken from reference TRBV19 and TRBJ1-4, is DGGITQSPKYLFRKEGQNVTLSCEQNLNHDAMYWYRQDPGQGLRLIYYSQIVNDFQKGDIAEGYSVSREKKESFPLTVTSAQKNPTAFYLCASSTSGTASTNEKLFFGSGTQLSVL.